This T cell receptor (beta chain) was obtained from a study of shared clonotypes between healthy human individuals. At the level of the study: The study used three CD4 naive, three CD4 memory, two CD8 naive and one CD8 memory plate per donor.

General study findings and limits: A few donors showed sharing of 4.5% to 6% of naive CD4 clonotypes.

V lost 8 bases to trimming and J lost 3 bases, with 16 bases between them. This CDR3 is built from 15 residues. The germline gives CDR1 MDHEN, CDR2 SYDVKM. Only in-frame clones appear in the TCRdb table, and some are missing; sequencing was by immunoSEQ multiplex PCR. The sample holds under 85,000 clones, 60% to 70% seen once. The CD8 memory fraction combined CD45RO+ cells with TemRA cells (CCR7-negative CD45RA+). In its sample, this clone was seen a few times. Antigen specificity is unknown. V is TRBV28 and J is TRBJ2-2, with D possibly being TRBD1 (5 bases). The sequence derives from a man aged 30-40 years in good health. Sequencing was carried out using memory CD8+ T cells sorted from blood. Indicated subset: CD45RO+ cells pooled with CCR7-negative TemRA cells. The CDR3 protein is CASHSGRGYTGELFF. CDR3 sequence (DNA): TGTGCCAGCCACTCCGGAAGGGGATACACCGGGGAGCTGTTTTTT.